Listed here are 10 T cell receptor beta chains from one sample, sequenced in a study of blood T cell repertoires in COVID-19. Here immunoSEQ multiplex PCR was the method, and the copy in TCRdb shows in-frame clones only, minus some. The repertoire has 100,000 to 150,000 clones, just under 85% of them found once; the top ten carry about 16%. The sequenced material came from peripheral blood. The receptors originated from a woman aged 45-60 years with acute or convalescent COVID-19.

The rearrangement joins TRBV19 to TRBJ2-4, with TRBD2 as a possible D gene (7 bases). Germline values: CDR1 LNHDA, CDR2 SQIVND (reference sequence). Trimming pared 1 base from V and 2 bases from J, leaving 9 bases between. The CDR3 spans 15 residues. CDR3 DNA sequence: TGTGCCAGTAGTATAGGCGGGGGCCCCAAAAACATTCAGTACTTC. Translating gives CASSIGGGPKNIQYF.

The chain is built from TRBV18 and TRBJ2-2; TRBD2 matches at 9 bases. V shed 3 bases and J 5 bases; nucleotides not matched to a gene: 7. The germline gives CDR1 KGHSH, CDR2 LQKENI. CDR3 length equals 16 residues. CDR3 DNA: TGTGCCAGCTCACCGACGAGCGGGGGGAGTACCGGGGAGCTGTTTTTT. Translating it yields CASSPTSGGSTGELFF.

This clone has a handful of counts. The chain employs TRBV19 and TRBJ1-6; TRBD1 aligns across 8 bases. V trimming: 4 bases; J trimming: 9 bases; junction bases outside the gene matches: 11. The CDR3 contains 16 residues. Germline loops: CDR1 LNHDA, CDR2 SQIVND (reference sequence). The CDR3 spells CASSSLQGVQGSPLHF. CDR3 nucleotide sequence: TGTGCCAGTAGTAGCCTACAGGGGGTCCAAGGTTCACCCCTCCACTTT. The complete variable domain, with remaining parts taken from reference TRBV19 and TRBJ1-6, reads DGGITQSPKYLFRKEGQNVTLSCEQNLNHDAMYWYRQDPGQGLRLIYYSQIVNDFQKGDIAEGYSVSREKKESFPLTVTSAQKNPTAFYLCASSSLQGVQGSPLHFGNGTRLTVT.

This rearrangement joins TRBV6-5 to TRBJ1-4; TRBD1 agrees at 7 bases. This CDR3 is 13 amino acids long. Trimming took 9 bases from V and 13 from J; bases not matched to a gene: 14. CDR1 is MNHEY and CDR2 is SVGAGI in the germline V gene. The CDR3 DNA reads TGTGCCAGTGGGGACAGTTTGTCGGGTGGACTGTTTTTT. Protein: CASGDSLSGGLFF.

V is TRBV25-1 and J is TRBJ1-5, with 11 bases lining up with TRBD1. CDR1 MGHDK and CDR2 SYGVNS come from the germline V gene. The V gene end was trimmed by 1 base and the J gene end by 4 bases; junction bases not matched to a gene: 3. CDR3 length: 16 residues. CDR3 DNA: TGTGCCAGCAGTGAATCTGGGACAGGGGGGAATCAGCCCCAGCATTTT. Its protein is CASSESGTGGNQPQHF. The complete variable domain, with remaining parts taken from reference TRBV25-1 and TRBJ1-5, reads EADIYQTPRYLVIGTGKKITLECSQTMGHDKMYWYQQDPGMELHLIHYSYGVNSTEKGDLSSESTVSRIRTEHFPLTLESARPSHTSQYLCASSESGTGGNQPQHFGDGTRLSIL.

The J gene is TRBJ2-1, the V gene TRBV7-2, with 8 bases fitting TRBD1. With 4 bases clipped from V and 9 bases from J, the junction kept 11 bases outside the gene matches. This CDR3 comprises 15 residues. Germline CDR1 reads SGHTA; CDR2 reads FQGNSA. The CDR3 region has the DNA TGTGCCAGCAGCTCAAGCCAGGGGGCCTTGGGTGAGCAGTTCTTC. Its translation: CASSSSQGALGEQFF.

The chain couples TRBV10-2 to TRBJ1-6; D is unresolved. With 8 bases removed from V and 9 bases from J, the gap between germline ends came to 17 bases. Germline V gene lookup returns CDR1 WSHSY and CDR2 SAAADI. The CDR3 is 14 residues long. The CDR3 region has the DNA TGCGCCAGCCTAGACTCGGTGGATAGTTCACCCCTCCACTTT. This encodes CASLDSVDSSPLHF.

J is TRBJ1-2 and V is TRBV5-4; 8 bases are a match to TRBD1. V shed 5 bases, J shed 3 bases, and the junction held 6 bases outside the gene matches. The germline V gene has CDR1 SGHNT and CDR2 YYREEE (reference sequence). The CDR3 contains 14 residues. CDR3 sequence reads: CASSSGQGYYGYTF. CDR3 sequence (DNA): TGTGCCAGCAGTTCTGGACAGGGATACTATGGCTACACCTTC.

The V call is TRBV18, the J call TRBJ1-1; D perhaps matches TRBD1 (5 bases). V lost 3 bases, J lost 1 base, and 18 bases lay in between. CDR1 and CDR2 (germline): KGHSH, LQKENI. CDR3 length: 17 amino acids. The CDR3 reads CASSPHTFGAGNTEAFF. The CDR3 nucleotides read TGTGCCAGCTCACCTCACACATTTGGGGCAGGGAACACTGAAGCTTTCTTT.

V gene TRBV6-6 combines with J gene TRBJ2-7; D might be TRBD1 (5 bases). V lost 6 bases to trimming and J lost 1 base, with 7 bases between them. The CDR3 has 12 residues. The germline CDR1 and CDR2 sequences are MNHNY and SVGAGI (reference sequence). CDR3 sequence reads: CASRTASYEQYF. The CDR3 bases are TGTGCCAGCAGGACAGCTTCCTACGAGCAGTACTTC.